The rows below give T cell receptor beta chains drawn from one sample of a study of T-cell reconstitution after alpha-beta-depleted transplantation in children. A single record per CDR3 protein comes from TCRdb applying MiXCR to the PCR reads. The table records hundreds of thousands of distinct CDR3 sequences, approximately 14% of them present only once. Sequencing used PBMCs, obtained before TCRalphabeta/CD19-depleted stem cell transplant. Source of these receptors: a girl aged 2 to 10 with congenital amegakaryocytic thrombocytopenia, due to receive a stem cell transplant. Each CDR3 is given with its conserved first and last residue. Each record gives: V gene, J gene, D gene, clone size, CDR3 protein, CDR3 DNA. The D gene is left open where the match is weak. Size tells how often a clone was seen (once, few, many) or the class of an expanded clone, and some rows leave it out.

TRBV4-1,TRBJ2-3,.,few,CASSQDGRVSTDTQYF,TGCGCCAGCAGCCAGGATGGACGAGTAAGCACAGATACGCAGTATTTT
TRBV25-1,TRBJ2-3,.,few,CASSRKGTDTQYF,TGTGCCAGCAGCAGGAAAGGCACAGATACGCAGTATTTT
TRBV20-1,TRBJ1-6,TRBD1,many,CSAKRAFFGTAIHVDSPLHF,TGCAGTGCTAAACGGGCCTTTTTCGGGACAGCGATCCACGTCGATTCACCCCTCCACTTT
TRBV4-1,TRBJ2-5,.,many,CASSHSGWKGETQYF,TGCGCCAGCAGCCACTCGGGCTGGAAGGGAGAGACCCAGTACTTC
TRBV5-1,TRBJ1-4,.,.,CASSLDPRGATNEKLFF,TGCGCCAGCAGCTTGGATCCGCGAGGGGCAACTAATGAAAAACTGTTTTTT
TRBV18,TRBJ2-7,.,few,CASSTFQGSHEQYF,TGTGCCAGCTCAACTTTCCAGGGGTCCCACGAGCAGTACTTC
TRBV12-3/TRBV12-4,TRBJ2-3,.,few,CATLSFLGASTDTQYF,TGTGCCACTCTCTCCTTCCTAGGGGCGAGCACAGATACGCAGTATTTT
TRBV29-1,TRBJ1-5,.,.,CSVEFPGQPQHF,TGCAGCGTTGAATTTCCGGGTCAGCCCCAGCATTTT
TRBV7-2,TRBJ1-3,.,many,CASSPDSNSGNTIYF,TGTGCCAGCAGCCCTGACAGTAACTCTGGAAACACCATATATTTT
TRBV7-9,TRBJ1-2,.,.,CASSPTGGADLYGYTF,TGTGCCAGCAGCCCGACGGGGGGGGCGGACCTCTATGGCTACACCTTC
TRBV29-1,TRBJ2-7,.,many,CSVEVPGGPYEQYF,TGCAGCGTTGAAGTACCCGGGGGCCCCTACGAGCAGTACTTC
TRBV20-1,TRBJ2-7,.,few,CSASPAWTAVGYEQYF,TGCAGTGCTAGCCCTGCCTGGACGGCGGTCGGCTACGAGCAGTACTTC
TRBV28,TRBJ2-3,.,many,CASSSRLVDTQYF,TGTGCCAGCAGTTCCAGACTAGTAGATACGCAGTATTTT
TRBV5-1,TRBJ2-6,TRBD2,.,CASSLAGEVSGANVLTF,TGCGCCTCTTCACTAGCGGGAGAAGTCTCTGGGGCCAACGTCCTGACTTTC
TRBV11-1,TRBJ1-2,.,.,CASSLAVINYGYTF,TGTGCCAGCAGCTTAGCAGTGATTAACTATGGCTACACCTTC
TRBV20-1,TRBJ1-3,.,many,CSATYQGPGNTIYF,TGCAGTGCTACCTACCAGGGACCAGGAAACACCATATATTTT
TRBV28,TRBJ2-7,TRBD1,many,CASSFQGTGSYEQYF,TGTGCCAGCAGTTTTCAGGGGACAGGGTCCTACGAGCAGTACTTC
TRBV6-1,TRBJ1-2,.,many,CASSEALADYGYTF,TGTGCCAGCAGTGAAGCTCTGGCGGACTATGGCTACACCTTC
TRBV12-3/TRBV12-4,TRBJ2-3,.,many,CASSLSEAQYF,TGTGCCAGCAGTTTATCAGAAGCGCAGTATTTT
TRBV2,TRBJ2-3,.,few,CASAVEDTQYF,TGTGCCAGCGCGGTTGAAGATACGCAGTATTTT
TRBV20-1,TRBJ1-3,.,few,CSASGGAGNTIYF,TGCAGTGCTAGCGGGGGGGCTGGAAACACCATATATTTT
TRBV3-1,TRBJ2-1,.,few,CASSLRDLNEQFF,TGTGCCAGCAGCCTCCGGGACCTAAATGAGCAGTTCTTC
TRBV19,TRBJ2-7,TRBD1,few,CASSIAGQGSHEQYF,TGTGCCAGTAGTATAGCGGGACAGGGATCCCACGAGCAGTACTTC
TRBV4-1,TRBJ2-1,TRBD2,.,CASLDPGTSDNNEQFF,TGCGCCAGCCTCGACCCGGGGACTAGCGACAACAATGAGCAGTTCTTC
TRBV29-1,TRBJ2-7,.,many,CSVRRMAGSYEQYF,TGCAGCGTTCGCCGGATGGCAGGTTCCTACGAGCAGTACTTC
TRBV20-1,TRBJ1-6,.,many,CSARPRVVPNSPLHF,TGCAGTGCCAGGCCTCGGGTGGTCCCTAATTCACCCCTCCACTTT
TRBV4-1,TRBJ2-6,.,few,CASSHQGLQLYSGANVLTF,TGCGCCAGCAGCCATCAGGGATTACAACTCTACTCTGGGGCCAACGTCCTGACTTTC
TRBV28,TRBJ2-7,.,many,CASSSSAGEFYEQYF,TGTGCCAGCAGTTCTTCCGCCGGGGAATTCTACGAGCAGTACTTC
TRBV29-1,TRBJ2-3,TRBD2,many,CSVLTSGSTDTQYF,TGCAGCGTCTTGACTAGCGGGTCCACAGATACGCAGTATTTT